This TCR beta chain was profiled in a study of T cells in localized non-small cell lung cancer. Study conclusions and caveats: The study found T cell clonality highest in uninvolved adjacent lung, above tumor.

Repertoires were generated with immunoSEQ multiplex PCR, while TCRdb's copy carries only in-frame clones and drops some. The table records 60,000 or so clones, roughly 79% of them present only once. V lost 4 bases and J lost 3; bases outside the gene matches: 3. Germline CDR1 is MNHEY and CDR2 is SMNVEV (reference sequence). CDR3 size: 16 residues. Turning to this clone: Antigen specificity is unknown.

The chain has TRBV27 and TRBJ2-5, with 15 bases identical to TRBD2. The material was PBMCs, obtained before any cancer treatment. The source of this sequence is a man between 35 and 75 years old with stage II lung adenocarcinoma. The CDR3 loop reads CASSYRTSGREETQYF. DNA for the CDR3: TGTGCCAGCAGTTATCGGACTAGCGGGAGGGAAGAGACCCAGTACTTC.